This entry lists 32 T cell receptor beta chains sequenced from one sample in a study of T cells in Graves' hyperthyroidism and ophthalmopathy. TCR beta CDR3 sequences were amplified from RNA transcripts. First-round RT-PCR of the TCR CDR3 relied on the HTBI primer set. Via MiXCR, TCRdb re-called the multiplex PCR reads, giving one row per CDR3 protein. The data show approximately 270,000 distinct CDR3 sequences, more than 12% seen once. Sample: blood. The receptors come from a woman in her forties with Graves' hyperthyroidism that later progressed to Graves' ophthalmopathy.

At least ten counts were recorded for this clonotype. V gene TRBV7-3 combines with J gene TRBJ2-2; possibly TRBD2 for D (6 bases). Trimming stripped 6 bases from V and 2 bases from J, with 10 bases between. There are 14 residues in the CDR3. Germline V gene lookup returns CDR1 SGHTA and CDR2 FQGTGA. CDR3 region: CASSQEGNTGELFF. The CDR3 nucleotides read TGTGCCAGCAGTCAGGAGGGAAACACCGGGGAGCTGTTTTTT.

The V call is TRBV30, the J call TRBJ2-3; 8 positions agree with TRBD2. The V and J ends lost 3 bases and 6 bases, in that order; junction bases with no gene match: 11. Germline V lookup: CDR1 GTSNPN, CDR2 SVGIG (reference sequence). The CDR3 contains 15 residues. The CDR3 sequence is CAWRLAGLTWDTQYF. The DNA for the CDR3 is TGTGCCTGGAGGCTAGCGGGCCTGACGTGGGATACGCAGTATTTT.

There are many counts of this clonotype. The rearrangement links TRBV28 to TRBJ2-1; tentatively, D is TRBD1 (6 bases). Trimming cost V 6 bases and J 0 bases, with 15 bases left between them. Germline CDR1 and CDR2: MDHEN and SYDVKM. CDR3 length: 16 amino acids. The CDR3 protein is CASSTAGQSSYNEQFF. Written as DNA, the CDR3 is TGTGCCAGCAGCACGGCTGGACAGAGCTCCTACAATGAGCAGTTCTTC. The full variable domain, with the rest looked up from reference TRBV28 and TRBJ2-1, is DVKVTQSSRYLVKRTGEKVFLECVQDMDHENMFWYRQDPGLGLRLIYFSYDVKMKEKGDIPEGYSVSREKKERFSLILESASTNQTSMYLCASSTAGQSSYNEQFFGPGTRLTVL.

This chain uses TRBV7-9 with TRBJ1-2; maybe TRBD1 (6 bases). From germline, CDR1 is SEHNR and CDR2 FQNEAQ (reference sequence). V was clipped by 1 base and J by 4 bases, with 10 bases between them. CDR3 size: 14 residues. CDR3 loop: CASSLGGASYGYTF. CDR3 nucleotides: TGTGCCAGCAGCTTAGGGGGGGCTTCCTATGGCTACACCTTC.

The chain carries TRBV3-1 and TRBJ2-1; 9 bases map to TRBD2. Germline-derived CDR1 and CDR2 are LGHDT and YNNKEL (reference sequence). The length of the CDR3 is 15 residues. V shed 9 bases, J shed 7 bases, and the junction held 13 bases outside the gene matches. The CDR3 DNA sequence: TGTGCCAGTGCTGCTGGGACTAGCATTCGGAATGAGCAGTTCTTC. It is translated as CASAAGTSIRNEQFF.

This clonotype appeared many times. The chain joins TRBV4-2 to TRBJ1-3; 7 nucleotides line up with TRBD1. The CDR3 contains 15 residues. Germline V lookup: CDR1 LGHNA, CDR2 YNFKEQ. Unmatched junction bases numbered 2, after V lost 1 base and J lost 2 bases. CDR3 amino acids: CASSQGQGTGNTIYF. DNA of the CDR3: TGTGCCAGCAGCCAAGGACAGGGAACTGGAAACACCATATATTTT.

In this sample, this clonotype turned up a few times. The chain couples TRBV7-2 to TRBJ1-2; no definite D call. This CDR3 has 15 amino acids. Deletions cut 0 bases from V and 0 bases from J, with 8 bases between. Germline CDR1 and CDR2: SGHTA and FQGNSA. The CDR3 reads CASSLASSANYGYTF. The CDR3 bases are TGTGCCAGCAGCTTAGCAAGTTCAGCTAACTATGGCTACACCTTC.

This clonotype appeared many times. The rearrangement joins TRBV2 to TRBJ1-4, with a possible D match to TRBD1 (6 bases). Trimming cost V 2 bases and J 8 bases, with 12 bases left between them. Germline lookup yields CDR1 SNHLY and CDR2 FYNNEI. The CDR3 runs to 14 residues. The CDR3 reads CASSESEGDEKLFF. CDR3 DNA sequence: TGTGCCAGCAGTGAATCTGAGGGGGACGAAAAACTGTTTTTT.

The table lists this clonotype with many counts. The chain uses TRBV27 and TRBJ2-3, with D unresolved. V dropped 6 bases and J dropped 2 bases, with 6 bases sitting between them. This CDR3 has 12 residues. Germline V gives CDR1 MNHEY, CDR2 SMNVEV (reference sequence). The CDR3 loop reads CASRAYTDTQYF. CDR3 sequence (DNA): TGTGCCAGCAGGGCTTACACAGATACGCAGTATTTT.

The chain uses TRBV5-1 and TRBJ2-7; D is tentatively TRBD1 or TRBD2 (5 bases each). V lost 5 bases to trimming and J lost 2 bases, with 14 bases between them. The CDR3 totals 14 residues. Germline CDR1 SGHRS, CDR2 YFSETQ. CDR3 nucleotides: TGCGCCAGCAGTCGGGACGAGGGAACCTACGAGCAGTACTTC. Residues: CASSRDEGTYEQYF. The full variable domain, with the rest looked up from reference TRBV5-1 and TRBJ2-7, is KAGVTQTPRYLIKTRGQQVTLSCSPISGHRSVSWYQQTPGQGLQFLFEYFSETQRNKGNFPGRFSGRQFSNSRSEMNVSTLELGDSALYLCASSRDEGTYEQYFGPGTRLTVT.

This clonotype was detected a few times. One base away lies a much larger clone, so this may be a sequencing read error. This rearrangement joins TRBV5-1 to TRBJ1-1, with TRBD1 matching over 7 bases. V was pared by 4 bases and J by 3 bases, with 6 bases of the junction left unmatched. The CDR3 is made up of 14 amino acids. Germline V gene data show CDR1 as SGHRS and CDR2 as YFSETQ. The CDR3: CASSPGQMDTEAFF. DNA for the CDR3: TGCGCCAGCAGCCCGGGACAGATGGACACTGAAGCTTTCTTT.

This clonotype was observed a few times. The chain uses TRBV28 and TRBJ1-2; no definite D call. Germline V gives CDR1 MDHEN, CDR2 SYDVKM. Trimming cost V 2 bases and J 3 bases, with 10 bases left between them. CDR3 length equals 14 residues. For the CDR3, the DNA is TGTGCCAGCAGTTTAGGTCTGGGTTACTATGGCTACACCTTC. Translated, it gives CASSLGLGYYGYTF.

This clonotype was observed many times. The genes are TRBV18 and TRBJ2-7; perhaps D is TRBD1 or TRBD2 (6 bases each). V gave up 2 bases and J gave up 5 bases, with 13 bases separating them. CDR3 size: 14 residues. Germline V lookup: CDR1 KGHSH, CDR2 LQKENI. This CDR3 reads CASSPRIGGHEQYF. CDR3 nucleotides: TGTGCCAGCTCACCAAGGATTGGGGGGCACGAGCAGTACTTC.

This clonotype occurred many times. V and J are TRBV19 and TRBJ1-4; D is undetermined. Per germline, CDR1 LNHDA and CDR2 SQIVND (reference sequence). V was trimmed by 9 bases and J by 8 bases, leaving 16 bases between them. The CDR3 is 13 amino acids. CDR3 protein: CASARSGGEKLFF. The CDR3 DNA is TGTGCCAGCGCCAGGTCCGGTGGCGAAAAACTGTTTTTT.

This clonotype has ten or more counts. CDR3 sequence (DNA): TGTGCCAGCAGTTTGGCGGGACAGGGACACACTGAAGCTTTCTTT. Translating gives CASSLAGQGHTEAFF. The chain is built from TRBV27 and TRBJ1-1, with 9 bases fitting TRBD1. V was clipped by 3 bases and J by 3 bases; unmatched bases: 5. Germline CDR1 reads MNHEY; CDR2 reads SMNVEV (reference sequence). CDR3 size: 15 residues.

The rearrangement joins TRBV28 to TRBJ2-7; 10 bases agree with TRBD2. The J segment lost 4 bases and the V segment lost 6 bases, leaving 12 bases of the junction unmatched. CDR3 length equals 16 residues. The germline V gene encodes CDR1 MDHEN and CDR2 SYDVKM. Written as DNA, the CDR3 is TGTGCCAGCAGCCAAGCCGCTAGCGGGGGAAAATACGAGCAGTACTTC. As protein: CASSQAASGGKYEQYF.

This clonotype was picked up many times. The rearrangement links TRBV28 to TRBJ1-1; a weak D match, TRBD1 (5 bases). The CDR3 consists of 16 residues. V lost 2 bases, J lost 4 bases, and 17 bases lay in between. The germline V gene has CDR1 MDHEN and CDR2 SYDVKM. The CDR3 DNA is TGTGCCAGCAGTTTAATGGGGACCTGGGGAAGCACTGAAGCTTTCTTT. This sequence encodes CASSLMGTWGSTEAFF.

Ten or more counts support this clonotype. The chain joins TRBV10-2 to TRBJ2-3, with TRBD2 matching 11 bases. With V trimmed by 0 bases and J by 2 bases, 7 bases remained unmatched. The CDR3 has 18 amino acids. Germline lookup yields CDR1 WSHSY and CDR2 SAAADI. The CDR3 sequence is CASSESFTSGSSTDTQYF. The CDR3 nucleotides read TGCGCCAGCAGTGAGTCCTTCACTAGCGGGAGTTCCACAGATACGCAGTATTTT.

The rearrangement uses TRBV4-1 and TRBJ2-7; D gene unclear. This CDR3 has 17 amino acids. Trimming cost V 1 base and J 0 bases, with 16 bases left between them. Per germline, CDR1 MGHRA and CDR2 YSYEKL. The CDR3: CASSQVYPDAPSYEQYF. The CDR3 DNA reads TGCGCCAGCAGCCAAGTATACCCCGACGCTCCCTCCTACGAGCAGTACTTC.

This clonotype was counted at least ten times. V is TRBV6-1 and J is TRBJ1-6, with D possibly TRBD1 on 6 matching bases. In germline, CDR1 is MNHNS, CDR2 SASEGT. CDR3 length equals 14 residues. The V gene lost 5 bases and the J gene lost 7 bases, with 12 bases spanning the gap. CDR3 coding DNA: TGTGCCAGCAGTCCAGACAGGACAAATTCACCCCTCCACTTT. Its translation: CASSPDRTNSPLHF.

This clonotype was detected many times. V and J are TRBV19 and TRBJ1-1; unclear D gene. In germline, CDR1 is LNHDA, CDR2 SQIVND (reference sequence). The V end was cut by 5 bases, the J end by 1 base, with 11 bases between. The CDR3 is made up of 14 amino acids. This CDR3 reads CASSSLRGNTEAFF. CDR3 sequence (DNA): TGTGCCAGTAGTTCCCTACGGGGGAACACTGAAGCTTTCTTT.

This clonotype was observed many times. CDR3 loop: CASSQDPLALSPYNEQFF. CDR3 nucleotides: TGTGCCAGCAGCCAAGATCCACTAGCCCTCAGCCCCTACAATGAGCAGTTCTTC. V usage is TRBV3-1 and J usage is TRBJ2-1; TRBD2 might be the D (6 bases). Germline V gene data show CDR1 as LGHDT and CDR2 as YNNKEL (reference sequence). The V end lost 0 bases, the J end lost 2 bases, and 17 bases lay between the germline ends. The CDR3 extends over 18 amino acids.

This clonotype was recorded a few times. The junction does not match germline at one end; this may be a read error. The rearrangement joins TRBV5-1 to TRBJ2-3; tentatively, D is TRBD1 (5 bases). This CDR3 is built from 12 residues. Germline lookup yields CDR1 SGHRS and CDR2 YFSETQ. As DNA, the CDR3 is TGCGCCAGCAGCAGGAGCACAGGTACGCAGTATTTT. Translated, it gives CASSRSTGTQYF.

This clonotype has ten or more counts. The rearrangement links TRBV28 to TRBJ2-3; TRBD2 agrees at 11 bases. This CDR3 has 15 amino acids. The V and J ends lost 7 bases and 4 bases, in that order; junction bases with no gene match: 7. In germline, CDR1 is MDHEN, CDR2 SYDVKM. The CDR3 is CASKLAGVLADTQYF. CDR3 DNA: TGTGCCAGCAAACTAGCGGGAGTTTTGGCAGATACGCAGTATTTT. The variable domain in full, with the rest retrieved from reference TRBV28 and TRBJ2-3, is DVKVTQSSRYLVKRTGEKVFLECVQDMDHENMFWYRQDPGLGLRLIYFSYDVKMKEKGDIPEGYSVSREKKERFSLILESASTNQTSMYLCASKLAGVLADTQYFGPGTRLTVL.

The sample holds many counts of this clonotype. CDR3 protein: CASRPPTSGPDEQYF. The CDR3 DNA reads TGCGCCAGCAGGCCTCCCACGTCGGGACCGGACGAGCAGTACTTC. The V and J genes are TRBV5-1 and TRBJ2-7, with D perhaps matching TRBD1 or TRBD2 (5 bases each). This CDR3 has 15 residues. V lost 5 bases to trimming and J lost 5 bases, with 20 bases between them. Germline V CDR1 and CDR2: SGHRS, YFSETQ.

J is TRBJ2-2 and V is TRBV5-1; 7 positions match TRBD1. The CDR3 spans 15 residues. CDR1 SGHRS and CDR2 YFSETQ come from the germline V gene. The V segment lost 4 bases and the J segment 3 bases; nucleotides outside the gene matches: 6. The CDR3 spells CASSQQGYYTGELFF. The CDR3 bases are TGCGCCAGCAGCCAACAGGGGTACTACACCGGGGAGCTGTTTTTT.

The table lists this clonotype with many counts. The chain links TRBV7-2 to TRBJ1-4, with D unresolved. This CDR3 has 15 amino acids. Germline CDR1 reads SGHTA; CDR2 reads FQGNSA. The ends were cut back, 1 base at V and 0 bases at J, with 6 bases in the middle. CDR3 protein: CASSLVGSTNEKLFF. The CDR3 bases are TGTGCCAGCAGCTTAGTCGGCTCAACTAATGAAAAACTGTTTTTT.

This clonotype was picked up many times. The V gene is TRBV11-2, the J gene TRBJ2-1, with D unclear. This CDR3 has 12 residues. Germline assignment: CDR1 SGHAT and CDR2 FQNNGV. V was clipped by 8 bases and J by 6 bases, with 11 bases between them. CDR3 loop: CASSGSRNEQFF. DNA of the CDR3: TGTGCCAGCTCCGGGTCCCGCAATGAGCAGTTCTTC.

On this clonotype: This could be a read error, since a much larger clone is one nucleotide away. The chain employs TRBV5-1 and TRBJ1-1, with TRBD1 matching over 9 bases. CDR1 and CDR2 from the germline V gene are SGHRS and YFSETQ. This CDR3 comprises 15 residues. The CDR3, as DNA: TGCGCCATCAGCTCGGGACAGGGTTATGGCACTGAAGCTTTCTTT. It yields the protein CAISSGQGYGTEAFF.

The CDR3 here is CASSQVGNSPLHF. The CDR3 DNA sequence: TGCGCCAGCAGCCAAGTGGGGAATTCACCCCTCCACTTT. The chain employs TRBV4-1 and TRBJ1-6; D not resolved. With 1 base removed from V and 7 bases from J, the gap between germline ends came to 5 bases. The CDR3 has 13 residues. In germline, CDR1 is MGHRA, CDR2 YSYEKL.

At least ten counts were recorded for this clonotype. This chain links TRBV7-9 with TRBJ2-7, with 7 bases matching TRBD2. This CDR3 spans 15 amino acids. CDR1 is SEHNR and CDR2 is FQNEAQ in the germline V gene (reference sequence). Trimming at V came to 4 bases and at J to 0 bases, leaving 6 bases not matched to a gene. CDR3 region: CASSSIAGHSYEQYF. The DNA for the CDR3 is TGTGCCAGCAGCTCAATAGCGGGCCACTCCTACGAGCAGTACTTC.

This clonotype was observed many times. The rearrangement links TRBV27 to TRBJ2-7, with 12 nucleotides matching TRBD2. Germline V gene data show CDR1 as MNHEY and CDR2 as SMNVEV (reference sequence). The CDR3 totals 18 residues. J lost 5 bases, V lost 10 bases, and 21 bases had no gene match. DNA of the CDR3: TGTGCCAACCCGGGCGCGCGGCCTAGCGGGAGGGCCGCCCACGAGCAGTACTTC. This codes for CANPGARPSGRAAHEQYF.